Listed here is a single TCR beta chain. Only in-frame clones appear in the TCRdb table, and some are missing; sequencing was by immunoSEQ multiplex PCR. The sample records over 200,000 clones, more than 80% being singletons. Enrolment of Seattle patients took place during active infection, and they were followed longitudinally. These data come from a study of blood T cell repertoires in COVID-19. CDR3 size: 16 residues. CDR1 and CDR2 (germline): LGHDT, YNNKEL (reference sequence). Trimming removed 1 base from V and 5 bases from J, with 14 bases in between. The sample taken for sequencing was peripheral blood. The rearrangement joins TRBV3-1 (or the pseudogene TRBV3-2) to TRBJ2-2; D perhaps matches TRBD2 (6 bases). The clonotype originates from an elderly woman with COVID-19, enrolled during active disease. The CDR3 protein is CASSQGPRGRTGELFF. The CDR3 nucleotides are TGTGCCAGCAGCCAAGGCCCTCGAGGGAGGACCGGGGAGCTGTTTTTT.